The 2 T cell receptor beta chains below were found in one sample sequenced in a study of T cells expressing NK-cell markers. TCRdb processed the 5' RACE reads again and assigns one entry to each CDR3 protein, with no DNA. The sample totals fewer than 550,000 distinct CDR3 sequences. Sequencing used blood T cells: a sorted CD56 or NKG2C T cell subset, CD4+ or CD8+ T cells, or bulk PBMC T cells (not recorded which). The receptors stem from a woman aged 50 to 60 in good health.

The chain links TRBV29-1 to TRBJ2-2. The CDR3 extends over 12 amino acids. Per the germline V gene, CDR1 is SQVTM and CDR2 is ANQGSEA. CDR3 amino acids: CSAAPGWGELFF.

The CDR3 sequence is CASSYAAGFLIYEQYF. The chain combines TRBV12-3 or TRBV12-4 with TRBJ2-7. This CDR3 comprises 16 residues.